This TCR beta chain was recovered during a study of T cell responses to AZD1222 COVID-19 vaccine. Study results and caveats: Donors were largely white British and mainly female; clonal diversity was possibly underestimated. The study found Spike-specific TCR breadth and depth rose after two AZD1222 doses.

Germline V gene data show CDR1 as LGHNA and CDR2 as YNFKEQ. V dropped 0 bases and J dropped 4 bases, with 19 bases sitting between them. The CDR3 extends over 17 amino acids. The repertoire was sequenced with immunoSEQ multiplex PCR; TCRdb's copy has only in-frame clones and lacks some. Counted here are about 96,000 clones, approximately 90% occurring once; the ten biggest clones make up 2.5% to 3%. For this clone: The antigen remains unidentified.

This sample comprised peripheral blood, obtained on day 0 of AZD1222 vaccination. The V and J genes are TRBV4-2 and TRBJ2-7; the D gene is possibly TRBD1 (5 bases). The clonotype was recovered from an adult in good health. CDR3: CASSQDLARVLFYEQYF. CDR3 nucleotides: TGTGCCAGCAGCCAAGATCTGGCCAGGGTGCTTTTTTACGAGCAGTACTTC.